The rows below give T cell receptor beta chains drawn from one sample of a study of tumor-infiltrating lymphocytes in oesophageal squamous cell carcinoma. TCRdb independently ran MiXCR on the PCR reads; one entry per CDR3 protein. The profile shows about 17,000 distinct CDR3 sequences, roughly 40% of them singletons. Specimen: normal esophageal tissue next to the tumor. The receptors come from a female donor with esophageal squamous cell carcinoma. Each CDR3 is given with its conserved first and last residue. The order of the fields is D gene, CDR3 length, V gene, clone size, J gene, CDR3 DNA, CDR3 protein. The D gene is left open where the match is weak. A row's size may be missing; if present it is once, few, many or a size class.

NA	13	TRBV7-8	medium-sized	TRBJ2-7	TGTGCCAGCAGCCCTGAGACCACCTACGAGCAGTACTTC	CASSPETTYEQYF
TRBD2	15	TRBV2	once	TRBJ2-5	TGTGCCAGCAGCGGGACTAGCGGGGCTGGAGAGACCCAGTACTTC	CASSGTSGAGETQYF
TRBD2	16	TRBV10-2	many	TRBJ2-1	TGCGCCAGCAGTGTCCTAGCGGGAGGGCCCATAAATGAGCAGTTCTTC	CASSVLAGGPINEQFF
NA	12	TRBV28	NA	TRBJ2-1	TGTGCCAGCAGTTTAACGGGGAATGAGCAGTTCTTC	CASSLTGNEQFF
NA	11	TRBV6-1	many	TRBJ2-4	TGTGCCAGCACGGCCCTCGACATTCAGTACTTC	CASTALDIQYF
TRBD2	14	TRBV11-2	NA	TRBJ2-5	TGTGCCAGCAGTTCCAGCGGGGGGGCTGGGACCCAGTACTTC	CASSSSGGAGTQYF
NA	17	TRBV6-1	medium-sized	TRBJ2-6	TGTGCCAGCAGTGAAGTCATATCGTTCTCTGGGGCCAACGTCCTGACTTTC	CASSEVISFSGANVLTF
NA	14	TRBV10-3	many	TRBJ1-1	TGTGCCATCAGCCTTCCCCCAGGGGCCACTGAAGCTTTCTTT	CAISLPPGATEAFF
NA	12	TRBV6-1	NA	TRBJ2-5	TGTGCCAGCAGTGAAAAGGGAGAGACCCAGTACTTC	CASSEKGETQYF
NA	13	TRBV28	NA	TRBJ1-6	TGTGCCAGTTCGGACAGTTGGGATTCACCCCTCCGCTTT	CASSDSWDSPLRF
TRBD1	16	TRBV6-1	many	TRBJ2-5	TGTGCCAGCAGTGCTTCCCTCCAGACAGGGGGCCATGAGCAGTACTTC	CASSASLQTGGHEQYF
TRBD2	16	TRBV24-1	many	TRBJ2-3	TGTGCCACCAGTGACCCACTAGCGGGAACTACAGATACGCAGTATTTT	CATSDPLAGTTDTQYF
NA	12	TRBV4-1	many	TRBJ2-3	TGCGCCAGCAGCCGAGAGGCAGATACGCAGTATTTT	CASSREADTQYF
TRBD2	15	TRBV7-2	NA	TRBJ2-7	TGTGCCAGCAGCTCCTCTAGCGGGAGTTTATACGAGCAGTACTTC	CASSSSSGSLYEQYF
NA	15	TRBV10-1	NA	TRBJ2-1	TGCGCCAGCAGTGTTTACCGTACTTCCTACAATGAGCAGTTCTTC	CASSVYRTSYNEQFF
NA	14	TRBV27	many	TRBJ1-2	TGTGCCAGCAGTTTACGAGGGGGTGACTATGGCTACACCTTC	CASSLRGGDYGYTF
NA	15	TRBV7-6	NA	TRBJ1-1	TGTGCCAGCAGCTTAGGGGGGGGTTGGGGCACTGAAGCTTTCTTT	CASSLGGGWGTEAFF
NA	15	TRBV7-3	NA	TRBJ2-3	TGTGCCAGCAGCTTAATTGGTGGGAACACAGATACGCAGTATTTT	CASSLIGGNTDTQYF
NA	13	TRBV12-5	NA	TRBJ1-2	TGTGCTAGTGGTTCCAACAGGGTACATGGCTACACCTTC	CASGSNRVHGYTF
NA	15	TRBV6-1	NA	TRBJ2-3	TGTGCCAGCAGTGAGGAGCCTTACCAAGCCGATACGCAGTATTTT	CASSEEPYQADTQYF
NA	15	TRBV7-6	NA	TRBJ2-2	TGTGCCAGCAGCTTAGTTGCGGTGAACACCGGGGAGCTGTTTTTT	CASSLVAVNTGELFF
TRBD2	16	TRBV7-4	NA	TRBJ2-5	TGTGCCAGCAGCCCTCGGGGTAGCGGGACTTGGGAGACCCAGTACTTC	CASSPRGSGTWETQYF
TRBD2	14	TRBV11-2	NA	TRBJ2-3	TGTGCCAGCAGCTTAATCGGGACTAGAAATTCGCAGTATTTT	CASSLIGTRNSQYF
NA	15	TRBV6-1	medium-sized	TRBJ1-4	TGTGCCAGCAGTTTCAAGCGGGCGACCGCTGAAAAACTGTTTTTT	CASSFKRATAEKLFF
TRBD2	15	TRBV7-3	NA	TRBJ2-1	TGTGCCAGCAGCCAAGCGGGAGGGCCGGGGTATGAGCAGTTCTTC	CASSQAGGPGYEQFF
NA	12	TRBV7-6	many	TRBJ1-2	TGTGCCAGCAGCTTAGCTGGGGCTGGCTACACCTTC	CASSLAGAGYTF
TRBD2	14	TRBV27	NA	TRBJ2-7	TGTGCCAGCAGTTTTGGTGGGGGGGCCTACGAGCAGTACTTC	CASSFGGGAYEQYF
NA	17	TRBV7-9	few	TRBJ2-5	TGTGCCAGCAGCCCCCCCCAGGAAGTAGACGGAGCAGAGACCCAGTACTTC	CASSPPQEVDGAETQYF
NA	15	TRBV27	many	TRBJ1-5	TGTGCCAGCAGTTTATCAGGGGTCGCCAATCAGCCCCAGCATTTT	CASSLSGVANQPQHF
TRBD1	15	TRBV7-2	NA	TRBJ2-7	TGTGCCAGCAGCAAAACGACGGGACAGGGGTACGAGCAGTACTTC	CASSKTTGQGYEQYF
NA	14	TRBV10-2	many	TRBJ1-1	TGCGCCAGCAGACCCCCGGGACCGGACACTGAAGCTTTCTTT	CASRPPGPDTEAFF
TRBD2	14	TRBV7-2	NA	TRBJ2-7	TGTGCCAGCAGCTTATATAGCGGGGGGGGCGAGCAGTACTTC	CASSLYSGGGEQYF
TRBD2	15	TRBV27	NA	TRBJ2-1	TGTGCCAGCAGTTTATTCAGCGGGAGGTGGAATGAGCAGTTCTTC	CASSLFSGRWNEQFF
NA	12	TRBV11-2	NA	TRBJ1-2	TGTGCCAGCAGCCCACAGGGACGCGGCTACACCTTC	CASSPQGRGYTF
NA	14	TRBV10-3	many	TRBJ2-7	TGTGCCATCAGTGAGTCTGGCAGGGCCTACGAGCAGTACTTC	CAISESGRAYEQYF
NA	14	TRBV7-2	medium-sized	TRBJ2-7	TGTGCCAGCAGCTTCGGATTCTCCTACAATGAGCAGTACTTC	CASSFGFSYNEQYF
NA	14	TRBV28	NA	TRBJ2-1	TGTGCCAGCAGTTTTCTTCACAGGAACAATGAGCAGTTCTTC	CASSFLHRNNEQFF
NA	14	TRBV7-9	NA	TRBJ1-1	TGTGCCAGCAGCCCCACTCTGACACGATCTGAAGCTTTCTTT	CASSPTLTRSEAFF
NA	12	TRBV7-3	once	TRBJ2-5	TGTGCCAGCAGACAAGGCACAGATACGCAGTACTTC	CASRQGTDTQYF
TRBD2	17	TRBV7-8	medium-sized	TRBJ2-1	TGTGCCAGCAGCTCGAAGGGACTAGCGGGGGGATACAATGAGCAGTTCTTC	CASSSKGLAGGYNEQFF
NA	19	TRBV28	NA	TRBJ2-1	TGTGCCAGCAGTACCACCAGGTTGGGGGATGAGGGCTCCTACAATGAGCAGTTCTTC	CASSTTRLGDEGSYNEQFF
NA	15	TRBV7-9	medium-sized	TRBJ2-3	TGTGCCAGCTTCCGTGCGGCGGTTAGCACAGATACGCAGTATTTT	CASFRAAVSTDTQYF
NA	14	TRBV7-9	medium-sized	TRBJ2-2	TGTGCCAGCAGCTTTTCCAGGCTCACCGGGGAGCTGTTTTTT	CASSFSRLTGELFF
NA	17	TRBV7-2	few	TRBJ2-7	TGTGCCAGCAGCTTAGCGCTTATGGGCCTGAGCTCCTACGAGCAGTACTTC	CASSLALMGLSSYEQYF
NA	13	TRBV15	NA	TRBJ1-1	TGTGCCACCAGCAGAGAAGGGGGGGCTGAAGCTTTCTTT	CATSREGGAEAFF
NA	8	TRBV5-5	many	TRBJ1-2	TGTGCCAGCAGTCGCTACACCTTC	CASSRYTF
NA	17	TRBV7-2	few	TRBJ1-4	TGTGCCAGCAGCCCTGAATCGAATCTGTGGAGTAATGAAAAACTGTTTTTT	CASSPESNLWSNEKLFF
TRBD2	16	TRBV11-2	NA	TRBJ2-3	TGTGCCAGCAGCTTAGTGTCTAGCGGGGGCACAGATACGCAGTATTTT	CASSLVSSGGTDTQYF
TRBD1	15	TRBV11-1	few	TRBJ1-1	TGTGCCAGCAGCTTAGACAGGGGTAGAGTTACTGAAGCTTTCTTT	CASSLDRGRVTEAFF
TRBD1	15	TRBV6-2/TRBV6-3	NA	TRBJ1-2	TGTGCCAGCAGTTACTCGGGCGGACAGGGCAGTGGCTACACCTTC	CASSYSGGQGSGYTF
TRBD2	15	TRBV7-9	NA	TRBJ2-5	TGTGCCAGCAGCTTTTCCCGTGCGGGGGAAGAGACCCAGTACTTC	CASSFSRAGEETQYF
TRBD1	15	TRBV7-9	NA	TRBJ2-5	TGTGCCAGCAGCTACGGACAGGGACCCCAAGAGACCCAGTACTTC	CASSYGQGPQETQYF
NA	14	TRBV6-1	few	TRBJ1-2	TGTGCCAGCAGTTATGGGGGGGCTGTTGGTGGCTACACCTTC	CASSYGGAVGGYTF
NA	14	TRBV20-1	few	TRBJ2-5	TGCAGTGCTAGTTCCGGGGGCGGGAGAAAGACCCAGTACTTC	CSASSGGGRKTQYF
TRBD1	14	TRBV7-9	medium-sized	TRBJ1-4	TGTGCCAGCAGCGAGGGACAGGGGGGCGAAAAACTGTTTTTT	CASSEGQGGEKLFF
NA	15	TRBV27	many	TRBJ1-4	TGTGCCAGCAGCACTTCCTACAGCCATGGTGAAAAACTGTTTTTT	CASSTSYSHGEKLFF
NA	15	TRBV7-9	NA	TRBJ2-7	TGTGCCAGCAGCTCCCAAAGGGACCCACAGGACGAGCAGTACTTC	CASSSQRDPQDEQYF
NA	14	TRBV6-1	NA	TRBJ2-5	TGTGCCAGCGGAATCTCGGGACACCAAGAGACCCAGTACTTC	CASGISGHQETQYF